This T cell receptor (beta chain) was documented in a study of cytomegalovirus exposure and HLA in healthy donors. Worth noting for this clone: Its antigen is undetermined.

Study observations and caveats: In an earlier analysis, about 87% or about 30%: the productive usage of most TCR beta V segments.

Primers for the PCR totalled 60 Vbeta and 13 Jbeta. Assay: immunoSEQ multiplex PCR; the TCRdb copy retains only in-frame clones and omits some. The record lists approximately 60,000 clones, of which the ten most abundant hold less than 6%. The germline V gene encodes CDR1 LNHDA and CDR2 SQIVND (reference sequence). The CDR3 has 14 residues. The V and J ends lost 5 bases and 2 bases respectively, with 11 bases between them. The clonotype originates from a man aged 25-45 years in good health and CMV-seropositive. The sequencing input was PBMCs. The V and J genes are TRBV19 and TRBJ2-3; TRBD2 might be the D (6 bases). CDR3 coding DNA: TGTGCCAGTAGTGTGGGACTGAACACAGATACGCAGTATTTT. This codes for CASSVGLNTDTQYF. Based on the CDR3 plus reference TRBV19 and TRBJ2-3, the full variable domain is DGGITQSPKYLFRKEGQNVTLSCEQNLNHDAMYWYRQDPGQGLRLIYYSQIVNDFQKGDIAEGYSVSREKKESFPLTVTSAQKNPTAFYLCASSVGLNTDTQYFGPGTRLTVL.